This TCR beta chain came from a study of CD8 T cells in ankylosing spondylitis. Study-level results: Within matched ankylosing spondylitis synovial fluid, disease-linked clones were reportedly significantly enriched. Disease-linked clones bore a CD8+ phenotype and were relatively rare in peripheral blood.

Turning to this clonotype: The antigen remains unidentified.

The TCR beta libraries were generated through quantitative 5'-RACE incorporating molecular barcodes. TCRdb used MiXCR to reprocess the 5' RACE reads, holding one entry per CDR3 protein. The profile covers roughly 200,000 distinct CDR3 sequences, with 20% to 30% appearing a single time and about 6.9% taken by the ten largest. This CDR3 has 14 residues. The ends lost 4 bases at V and 10 bases at J; junction bases unmatched: 7. The germline V gene encodes CDR1 SGDLS and CDR2 YYNGEE. The V and J genes are TRBV9 and TRBJ1-6; 8 bases fit TRBD1. The specimen sequenced was blood, either unsorted or a sorted T cell fraction (not recorded which). The sequence was obtained from a male donor with ankylosing spondylitis or in good health (not recorded which). In nucleotides, the CDR3 is TGTGCCAGCAGCCTCAGACAGGGGAGCTCACCCCTCCACTTT. This sequence encodes CASSLRQGSSPLHF.